The clone carrying this TCR beta chain came up many times. From the 5' RACE reads, TCRdb called clonotypes with MiXCR, one entry per CDR3 protein. The data show some 29,000 distinct CDR3 sequences, with about 7.2% seen just once and roughly 10% held by the top ten. Germline loops: CDR1 MNHNS, CDR2 SASEGT. This CDR3 is 14 amino acids long. V was pared by 2 bases and J by 1 base, with 5 bases between. This sample is drawn from a study of CD8 T cells in ankylosing spondylitis. Sequenced material: blood, either unsorted or a sorted T cell fraction (not recorded which). The rearrangement links TRBV6-1 to TRBJ2-2; D not certain. The sequence derives from a male donor with ankylosing spondylitis or in good health (not recorded which). DNA of the CDR3: TGTGCCAGCAGTGAATGGGAGAACACCGGGGAGCTGTTTTTT. Protein sequence: CASSEWENTGELFF.